This record looks at one T cell receptor beta chain sequence and its context. Antigen unknown. The record originates from a study of cytomegalovirus exposure and HLA in healthy donors. General study findings and limits: TCR beta sequences reportedly predicted most subjects' HLA-A and HLA-B alleles accurately.

V lost 0 bases and J lost 0, with 12 bases in between. The CDR3 runs 17 residues. The germline V gene encodes CDR1 LGHNA and CDR2 YSLEER. The PCR used 60 Vbeta and 13 Jbeta primers. Sequenced by immunoSEQ multiplex PCR; TCRdb stores in-frame clones only, minus some. The table lists some 110,000 clones, roughly three quarters of them singletons. The sequencing input was PBMCs. V gene TRBV4-3 combines with J gene TRBJ2-1; D is unresolved. This TCR came from a woman between 35 and 50 years old in good health and CMV-seronegative. Written as DNA, the CDR3 is TGCGCCAGCAGCCAAGATGAGGTGGCAGCCTCCTACAATGAGCAGTTCTTC. Translating it yields CASSQDEVAASYNEQFF.